The following is a TCR beta chain sequence with its context. Its target is unknown. CDR3 size: 14 residues. Germline values: CDR1 SGHNT, CDR2 YENEEA. Trimming pared 1 base from V and 5 bases from J, leaving 11 bases between. The method was immunoSEQ multiplex PCR; TCRdb's version includes in-frame clones alone and lacks a portion of them. The table includes some 45,000 clones, around 87% detected once. This sample is drawn from a study of OX40 agonist ivuxolimab in advanced cancers. Whole-study results and caveats: There was clonal expansion of CD4+ and CD8+ blood T cells by week 6 at 0.1 to 3.0 mg/kg.

The J gene is TRBJ1-1, the V gene TRBV11-3, with D perhaps TRBD1 (6 bases). The specimen was CD4+ or CD8+ T cells sorted from blood, collected in a trial of the OX40 agonist ivuxolimab. This TCR came from an adult with an advanced solid tumor such as melanoma, head and neck, liver or kidney cancer. The CDR3: CASSLGGRGTEAFF. CDR3 DNA: TGTGCCAGCAGCTTAGGCGGTAGGGGGACTGAAGCTTTCTTT.